This T cell receptor beta chain emerged from a study of T cell changes during pregnancy in multiple sclerosis. This CDR3 contains 15 residues. V shed 4 bases, J shed 6 bases, and the junction held 1 base outside the gene matches. The germline gives CDR1 WSHSY, CDR2 SAAADI. The method was immunoSEQ multiplex PCR; TCRdb's version includes in-frame clones alone and lacks a portion of them. The data show tens of thousands of clones, around 91% seen once. The rearrangement uses TRBV10-2 and TRBJ2-2, with 14 nucleotides matching TRBD2. This specimen consisted of CD8+ T cells from peripheral blood mononuclear cells, obtained in the second trimester of pregnancy. The TCR sequence derives from a female donor with multiple sclerosis, enrolled in a pregnancy study. The CDR3 loop is CASSVTSGGAGELFF. The CDR3, as DNA: TGCGCCAGCAGTGTGACTAGCGGGGGGGCCGGGGAGCTGTTTTTT.